A selection of T cell receptor beta chains follows, all from one sample in a study of blood T cell repertoires in COVID-19. Produced via immunoSEQ multiplex PCR; TCRdb's table is partial and in-frame only. The top ten clones hold approximately 8.4% of a sample with more than 150,000 clones, about 85% of them seen once. The sequenced sample was PBMCs or T cells enriched from blood (not recorded which). All receptors come from a woman aged 45-65 years who had recovered from COVID-19. CDR3s include the opening cysteine and the closing phenylalanine or tryptophan. The order of the fields is clone size, V gene, CDR3 length, J gene, D gene, CDR3 DNA, CDR3 protein. The D gene is left open where the match is weak. Not every row has a clone size; where given, it reads once, few, many or a size class.

.	TRBV19	15	TRBJ1-5	.	TGTGCCAGTAGTATCACCGGGGTCAGCAATCAGCCCCAGCATTTT	CASSITGVSNQPQHF
.	TRBV6-5	14	TRBJ2-7	.	TGTGCCAGCAGTTACTCGAGGGTTTCCTACGAGCAGTACTTC	CASSYSRVSYEQYF
.	TRBV6-6	14	TRBJ2-7	TRBD1	TGTGCCAGCAGTGGGACAGGACAATCCCGCGAGCAGTACTTC	CASSGTGQSREQYF
.	TRBV10-3	13	TRBJ2-7	.	TGTGCCATCAGTCCACAGGGGGGGTACGAGCAGTACTTC	CAISPQGGYEQYF
.	TRBV10-3	17	TRBJ2-2	.	TGTGCCATCAGTGAGTCACAGGGCGCTTTAGGAACCGGGGAGCTGTTTTTT	CAISESQGALGTGELFF
.	TRBV29-1	14	TRBJ1-1	.	TGCAGCCCGGGGGCCCGACGGGGGGCCGTTGAAGCTTTCTTT	CSPGARRGAVEAFF
.	TRBV19	14	TRBJ1-2	.	TGTGCCAGTAGTAGAAACAGGGAAACGGGGGGCTACACCTTC	CASSRNRETGGYTF
.	TRBV27	14	TRBJ2-2	.	TGTGCCAGCAGTTATGGACTGAACACCGGGGAGCTGTTTTTT	CASSYGLNTGELFF
.	TRBV6-5	15	TRBJ2-1	TRBD2	TGTGCCAGCAGTTTCACTAGCGAACCCTACAATGAGCAGTTCTTC	CASSFTSEPYNEQFF
.	TRBV28	15	TRBJ1-5	.	TGTGCCAGCACCCCCACGGGCAGGGTTGTACAGCCCCAGCATTTT	CASTPTGRVVQPQHF
.	TRBV7-8	14	TRBJ1-2	.	TGTGCCAGCAGCTTAGACAGGACTAACTATGGCTACACCTTC	CASSLDRTNYGYTF
.	TRBV5-1	14	TRBJ2-7	TRBD2	TGCGCCCGCACTGCCGGGGGGGGATCCTACGAGCAGTACTTC	CARTAGGGSYEQYF
.	TRBV18	15	TRBJ2-2	.	TGTGCCAGCTCACCCGTAGGACTGATCACCGGGGAGCTGTTTTTT	CASSPVGLITGELFF
.	TRBV23-1	17	TRBJ1-2	TRBD1	TGCGCCAGCACTTCTACCTCCCGGGACAGCAGAATCTATGGCTACACCTTC	CASTSTSRDSRIYGYTF
.	TRBV5-1	15	TRBJ2-7	TRBD1	TGCGCCAGCAGCCCAGCGGGACAGGGAGGCTCCGAGCAGTACTTC	CASSPAGQGGSEQYF
.	TRBV5-1	16	TRBJ2-5	TRBD2	TGCGCCAGCAGCTTGGGTCTGAGCGGGGGGGAGGAGACCCAGTACTTC	CASSLGLSGGEETQYF
.	TRBV11-3	11	TRBJ1-2	.	TGTGCCAGCAGCTTAGGCGGCGGCTACACCTTC	CASSLGGGYTF
once	TRBV2	14	TRBJ1-5	.	TGTGCCAGCAGTTTGGAGGCGAGCAATCAGCCCCAGCATTTT	CASSLEASNQPQHF
.	TRBV7-2	15	TRBJ1-5	TRBD1	TGTGCCAGCAGCTGGGGACAGGGGGCCAATCAGCCCCAGCATTTT	CASSWGQGANQPQHF
.	TRBV5-4	14	TRBJ2-4	TRBD2	TGTGCCAGCAGCTTAGCGGGGCTCGGGGACATTCAGTACTTC	CASSLAGLGDIQYF
.	TRBV2	14	TRBJ2-2	TRBD2	TGTGCCAGCAGAGAGCGGGGTAACACCGGGGAGCTGTTTTTT	CASRERGNTGELFF
once	TRBV5-1	14	TRBJ2-7	.	TGCGCCAGCAGCTCCGGGACACCCACCTACGAGCAGTACTTC	CASSSGTPTYEQYF
.	TRBV5-4	15	TRBJ2-3	TRBD2	TGTGCCAGCAGCTTGGAAACTAGCGGTTTAGATACGCAGTATTTT	CASSLETSGLDTQYF
.	TRBV19	12	TRBJ1-1	.	TGTGCCAGTAGAGCCATGAACACTGAAGCTTTCTTT	CASRAMNTEAFF
.	TRBV5-1	16	TRBJ2-1	TRBD2	TGCGCCAGCAGCCCCCTAACTAGCGGGGGGGGGAATGAGCAGTTCTTC	CASSPLTSGGGNEQFF
.	TRBV6-1	16	TRBJ2-1	.	TGTGCCAGCAGTGAAGCAATGTCAGGGGCCGGCGGTGAGCAGTTCTTC	CASSEAMSGAGGEQFF
.	TRBV7-2	15	TRBJ2-7	TRBD2	TGTGCCAGCAGCTTAGCGCGGGGGTTCTCCTACGAGCAGTACTTC	CASSLARGFSYEQYF
many	TRBV3-1/TRBV3-2	19	TRBJ1-5	TRBD1	TGTGCCAGCAGCCAAGCAGGGGGACAGGGGTGGGGTGGCAATCAGCCCCAGCATTTT	CASSQAGGQGWGGNQPQHF
.	TRBV28	13	TRBJ1-1	TRBD1	TGTGCCAGCAGTCTTCAGGGGGCAGCTGAAGCTTTCTTT	CASSLQGAAEAFF
.	TRBV7-9	15	TRBJ2-5	.	TGTGCCAGCAGCTCGCCGACAGTAACCCAAGAGACCCAGTACTTC	CASSSPTVTQETQYF
.	TRBV10-3	16	TRBJ1-2	TRBD1	TGTGCCATCAGTGGGACAGGGGGCAAAAGGGAGTATGGCTACACCTTC	CAISGTGGKREYGYTF
.	TRBV3-1/TRBV3-2	15	TRBJ2-7	.	TGTGCCAGCAGGAGTGGCTCAGGGGGGATTGGCGAGCAGTACTTC	CASRSGSGGIGEQYF
.	TRBV6-4	15	TRBJ1-2	.	TGTGCCAGCAGTACCTCACTCGTTCATAACTATGGCTACACCTTC	CASSTSLVHNYGYTF
once	TRBV3-1/TRBV3-2	16	TRBJ2-3	TRBD2	TGTGCCAGCAGGAGGGGGAAGCGGGGGGCGCCAGGAACGCAGTATTTT	CASRRGKRGAPGTQYF
once	TRBV7-2	13	TRBJ2-1	.	TGTGCCAGCAGCGTCAACAGCTATAATGAGCAGTTCTTC	CASSVNSYNEQFF
.	TRBV5-1	15	TRBJ1-1	TRBD1	TGCGCCAGCAGCTTGGGGGGACAGCCGAACACTGAAGCTTTCTTT	CASSLGGQPNTEAFF
.	TRBV6-5	13	TRBJ2-1	.	TGTGCCAGCAGAGACCCCAGACTTCGGGAGCAGTTCTTC	CASRDPRLREQFF